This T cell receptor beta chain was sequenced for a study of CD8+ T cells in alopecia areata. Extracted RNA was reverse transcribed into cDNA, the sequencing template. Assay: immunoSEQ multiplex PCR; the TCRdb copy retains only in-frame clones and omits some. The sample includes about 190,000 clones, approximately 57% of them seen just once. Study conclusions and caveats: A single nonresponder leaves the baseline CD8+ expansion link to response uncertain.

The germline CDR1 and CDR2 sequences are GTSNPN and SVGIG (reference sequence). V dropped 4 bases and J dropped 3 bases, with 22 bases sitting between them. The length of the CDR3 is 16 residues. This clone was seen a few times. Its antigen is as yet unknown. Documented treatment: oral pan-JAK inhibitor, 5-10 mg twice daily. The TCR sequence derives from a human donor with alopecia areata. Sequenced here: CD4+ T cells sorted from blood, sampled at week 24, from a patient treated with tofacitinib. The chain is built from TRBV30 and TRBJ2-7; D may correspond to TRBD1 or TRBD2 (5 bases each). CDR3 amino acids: CAWTRDSGTRSYEQYF. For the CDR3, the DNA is TGTGCCTGGACAAGAGATTCCGGGACCCGAAGCTACGAGCAGTACTTC.